This T cell receptor beta chain is drawn from a study of blood T cell repertoires in COVID-19 (dated by TCRdb to 2019 to 2021). Turning to the overall study: Collaborator samples came from the United States, Italy and Spain and covered acute and convalescent phases of COVID-19. Subjects who had been exposed to COVID-19, were actively infected with it, or had recovered from it provided the deeply sampled blood TCRbeta repertoires that made up the dataset. The repertoires were released in a freely available public database meant as a resource for research on the immune response to SARS-CoV-2. The samples were drawn from the first 160 participants of the ongoing ImmuneRACE study and from more than 1,000 subjects provided by 6 global collaborators. Where available, HLA class I and class II types were obtained from metadata supplied by the sample provider rather than from assay-based typing. The material from the prospective study consisted of cDNA or gDNA derived from T cells, B-cell-depleted T cells, or PBMCs. A de-identified subject ID, COVID-19 status, age in years and sex were almost always included in the sample metadata.

The table lists this clone with a count of one. Its antigen remains unidentified. It has no much larger one-base neighbor in the sample; base qualities were not kept. The immunoSEQ Assay, a bias-controlled multiplex PCR, was used to amplify TCRbeta CDR3 regions from genomic DNA. Concerning the study's data processing: Within the assay, amplification of reference gene primers was used to estimate how many nucleated cells each sample contained. To quantify the absolute abundance of each unique TCRbeta CDR3 rearrangement, sequence reads were collapsed and filtered. For each sample, productive Simpson clonality was calculated by taking the square root of Simpson's diversity index across productive rearrangements. Drawn from immuneACCESS, this table holds only the in-frame rearrangements with V and J called that TCRdb kept. Clones are partly lost; checked studies trace under half to an unresolved V gene and leave the rest unexplained. The V and J calls and clone size are taken from that table; D and trimming were inferred from the DNA. This sample comprises 140,000 or so clones, about 85% of them detected only once. Of the sample, roughly 6.2% is held by the ten largest clones.

Participants in the prospective study were enrolled through a virtual design, were aged roughly 18 to 100 years, and lived in under 25 United States geographic areas. In the prospective study, cohorts were assigned on the basis of participant-reported clinical history obtained from a screening survey and a study questionnaire. Recovered participants in ImmuneRACE Cohort 3 were defined by two consecutive negative NP/OP PCR tests, clearance by a healthcare professional, or resolution of symptoms. Mobile phlebotomists in the prospective study collected whole blood, serum and a nasopharyngeal or oropharyngeal swab from every participant. Over a roughly 2-month period, participants in the prospective study had the option of providing additional blood draws and questionnaires. Before DNA extraction, blood samples from the prospective study were shipped at room temperature or frozen. V is cut by 0 bases and J by 8 bases, and the space between the germline ends is 12 bases. Spanning cysteine to phenylalanine, the CDR3 consists of 14 amino acids. Only CDR3 DNA remains: 42 bases, in frame from the first base. The CDR1 and CDR2 encoded by the germline V gene are SGHRS and YFSETQ.

Findings and caveats that apply to the study as a whole: How much clinical and demographic metadata was included differed by source and by participant, and the metadata was provided uncurated.

The receptor was derived from a woman in her thirties or forties who had recovered from COVID-19. Sequencing was done on a sample of PBMCs or T cells enriched from blood (not recorded which). The sequence joins TRBV5-1 to TRBJ2-1, with TRBD1 as a weak D call on 5 bases. The CDR3 has the sequence CASSLVRTRDEQFF. DNA sequence: TGCGCCAGCAGCTTGGTCCGGACAAGGGATGAGCAGTTCTTC.